This TCR beta chain originates from a study of a mutant IDH1 vaccine in newly diagnosed glioma. At the level of the study: Either 4-6 weeks after radiotherapy alone or alongside temozolomide, vaccination was begun. Antecedent treatment encompassed radiotherapy, temozolomide, or their combination; the majority received both.

General study points: Vaccine-induced responses were seen in less than 95% of patients, spanning several MHC alleles.

Time point indicated: week 23, last vaccination. The study gave 300 ug of mutant IDH1 20-mer peptide per vaccine dose, with topical imiquimod. Newly diagnosed WHO grade 3 or 4 IDH1-mutant, ATRX-lost astrocytomas were identified in the donors. In the case of this clone: Its antigen remains unknown.

Germline CDR1 is SGHNT and CDR2 is YENEEA. With 1 base removed from V and 2 bases from J, the gap between germline ends came to 14 bases. This CDR3 is 17 amino acids long. TCRdb keeps only in-frame clones here, not all; method: immunoSEQ multiplex PCR. The sample has about 65,000 clones, approximately 81% seen once. Source: PBMCs, taken from a glioma patient whose treatment included an IDH1 peptide vaccine. The sequence was obtained from a man aged 25-45 years with glioma. The chain is built from TRBV11-3 and TRBJ2-2; D gene uncertain. In DNA form, the CDR3 reads TGTGCCAGCAGCTTAGCTGGGTGGGGTTTAAACACCGGGGAGCTGTTTTTT. Its protein product is CASSLAGWGLNTGELFF.